What follows are 21 T cell receptor beta chains derived from one specimen sequenced in a study of blood T cell repertoires in COVID-19. Clones were read by immunoSEQ multiplex PCR, and TCRdb kept only the in-frame ones, dropping some. The repertoire has over 70,000 clones, more than 75% of them found once; the top ten carry 10% to 11%. Sequences were obtained from peripheral blood. These receptors were taken from a man between 60 and 70 years old with COVID-19, enrolled during active disease.

The chain joins TRBV29-1 to TRBJ2-1; 7 nucleotides line up with TRBD2. The CDR3 sequence is 12 residues long. The germline V gene encodes CDR1 SQVTM and CDR2 ANQGSEA. V lost 4 bases to trimming and J lost 8 bases; unmatched junction nucleotides: 5. The chain's CDR3 is CSVAAGADEQFF. In DNA form, the CDR3 reads TGCAGCGTTGCGGCGGGAGCTGATGAGCAGTTCTTC.

The chain couples TRBV6-5 to TRBJ2-2; 8 nucleotides match TRBD1. Germline values: CDR1 MNHEY, CDR2 SVGAGI. Losses at the gene ends were 6 bases for V and 13 bases for J; bases not matched to a gene: 7. CDR3 length equals 12 residues. The DNA for the CDR3 is TGTGCCAGCAGAAACTCAGGGGGCGGGCTGTTTTTT. It encodes CASRNSGGGLFF.

V usage is TRBV29-1 and J usage is TRBJ1-4; no reliable D call. The CDR3 is 12 amino acids. The germline CDR1 and CDR2 sequences are SQVTM and ANQGSEA. V gave up 6 bases and J gave up 6 bases, with 11 bases separating them. This CDR3 reads CSVPAGDEKLFF. As DNA, the CDR3 is TGCAGCGTCCCGGCGGGCGATGAAAAACTGTTTTTT.

This chain links TRBV2 with TRBJ2-5; perhaps TRBD1 as D (6 bases). The V gene's germline CDR1 is SNHLY and CDR2 FYNNEI. Deletions cut 7 bases from V and 5 bases from J, with 17 bases between. This CDR3 spans 14 amino acids. CDR3 loop: CASNLQGRGETQYF. CDR3 in DNA: TGTGCCAGCAACCTACAGGGAAGAGGGGAGACCCAGTACTTC.

V is TRBV19 and J is TRBJ2-2, with TRBD2 matching over 13 bases. CDR1 and CDR2 (germline): LNHDA, SQIVND (reference sequence). With 6 bases clipped from V and 7 bases from J, the junction kept 8 bases outside the gene matches. The CDR3 loop spans 16 amino acids. The CDR3 DNA reads TGTGCCAGTAGGATACTAGCGGGGGGGCTGGTCGGGGAGCTGTTTTTT. Protein sequence: CASRILAGGLVGELFF.

V and J are TRBV30 and TRBJ2-5, with D unresolved. The CDR3 has 15 amino acids. Germline V gene data show CDR1 as GTSNPN and CDR2 as SVGIG (reference sequence). V was shortened by 0 bases and J by 1 base, with 12 bases between the two germline ends. The CDR3 sequence: CAWSVTSTFQETQYF. The DNA of the CDR3 is TGTGCCTGGAGTGTCACTTCTACTTTCCAAGAGACCCAGTACTTC.

This clone was counted once. The chain is built from TRBV15 and TRBJ1-6; D uncertain. Per germline, CDR1 LNHNV and CDR2 YYDKDF (reference sequence). The CDR3 has 15 amino acids. V lost 5 bases to trimming and J lost 11 bases, with 19 bases between them. CDR3 bases: TGTGCCACCAGCTCACTGGCGGGCCATGGGACACCCCTCCACTTT. Protein: CATSSLAGHGTPLHF.

The chain recombines TRBV30 with TRBJ1-6; tentatively, D is TRBD1 (6 bases). Germline lookup yields CDR1 GTSNPN and CDR2 SVGIG (reference sequence). Trimming pared 2 bases from V and 10 bases from J, leaving 15 bases between. This CDR3 has 14 amino acids. This CDR3 is CAWSPQGNSSPLHF. The CDR3, as DNA: TGTGCCTGGAGTCCACAGGGTAATTCGTCACCCCTCCACTTT.

The CDR3, as DNA: TGTGCCAGCAGCTCAAGGCGGTCCTACTACGAGCAGTACTTC. Translated: CASSSRRSYYEQYF. This chain connects TRBV7-2 to TRBJ2-7; no clear D. The CDR3 runs 14 residues. V lost 4 bases and J 3 bases, leaving 13 bases between the germline ends. Germline CDR1 is SGHTA and CDR2 is FQGNSA.

This clone was counted a single time. The gene calls are TRBV4-1 and TRBJ2-1; 7 nucleotides align to TRBD2. V was clipped by 0 bases and J by 7 bases; unmatched bases: 6. Germline assignment: CDR1 MGHRA and CDR2 YSYEKL. This CDR3 is 15 amino acids long. Here the CDR3 reads CASSQEAAGENEQFF. CDR3 nucleotides: TGCGCCAGCAGCCAAGAAGCGGCGGGAGAGAATGAGCAGTTCTTC.

The sample holds a few counts of this clone. V usage is TRBV6-5 and J usage is TRBJ2-1, with D unclear. V shed 5 bases and J shed 0 bases, with 11 bases lying between them. The germline V gene has CDR1 MNHEY and CDR2 SVGAGI. The CDR3 is made up of 15 amino acids. CDR3 sequence reads: CASSSTRFSYNEQFF. The CDR3 bases are TGTGCCAGCAGTAGCACCAGGTTCTCCTACAATGAGCAGTTCTTC.

The rearrangement uses TRBV12-3 or TRBV12-4 and TRBJ1-6; 7 nucleotides agree with TRBD1. V was pared by 7 bases and J by 9 bases, with 6 bases of the junction left unmatched. This CDR3 has 13 amino acids. The CDR3 is CASTPQGSSPLHF. CDR3 nucleotides: TGTGCCAGCACCCCACAGGGGTCTTCACCCCTCCACTTT.

V and J are TRBV5-5 and TRBJ1-3; D gene unclear. Deletions cut 4 bases from V and 0 bases from J, with 8 bases between. This CDR3 has 14 residues. Germline V gene lookup returns CDR1 SGHKS and CDR2 YYEKEE (reference sequence). The CDR3 DNA reads TGTGCCAGCAGCAAAGAGAACTCTGGAAACACCATATATTTT. Its protein is CASSKENSGNTIYF.

J is TRBJ2-1 and V is TRBV19; D call uncertain. Trimming cost V 5 bases and J 5 bases, with 13 bases left between them. The germline V gene has CDR1 LNHDA and CDR2 SQIVND (reference sequence). The CDR3 is made up of 14 amino acids. The CDR3 loop reads CASSALGGNNEQFF. The CDR3 bases are TGTGCCAGTAGTGCCTTAGGCGGAAACAATGAGCAGTTCTTC. Full variable domain (rest looked up from reference TRBV19 and TRBJ2-1): DGGITQSPKYLFRKEGQNVTLSCEQNLNHDAMYWYRQDPGQGLRLIYYSQIVNDFQKGDIAEGYSVSREKKESFPLTVTSAQKNPTAFYLCASSALGGNNEQFFGPGTRLTVL.

This clone has at least ten counts. The V call is TRBV12-3 or TRBV12-4, the J call TRBJ2-7; D is possibly TRBD2 (5 bases). The V and J ends lost 7 bases and 3 bases respectively, with 13 bases between them. The CDR3 has 13 amino acids. As DNA, the CDR3 is TGTGCCAGCACCAAGGACTTACTCTACGAGCAGTACTTC. It translates to CASTKDLLYEQYF.

V and J are TRBV18 and TRBJ1-3; no clear D. Trimming stripped 4 bases from V and 8 bases from J, with 15 bases between. CDR3 length: 14 amino acids. The germline gives CDR1 KGHSH, CDR2 LQKENI. The CDR3 loop reads CASSQSNAADTIYF. DNA for the CDR3: TGTGCCAGCTCACAGAGTAATGCGGCGGACACCATATATTTT.

This clone was seen a handful of times. The V call is TRBV18, the J call TRBJ2-2; TRBD1 matches at 9 bases. Germline V gives CDR1 KGHSH, CDR2 LQKENI. Trimming at V came to 3 bases and at J to 3 bases, leaving 8 bases not matched to a gene. This CDR3 comprises 17 residues. The CDR3 is CASSPNTGTGYTGELFF. The CDR3 DNA reads TGTGCCAGCTCACCTAACACCGGGACAGGGTACACCGGGGAGCTGTTTTTT.

The gene calls are TRBV7-6 and TRBJ1-1; D is unclear. CDR3 length: 14 amino acids. Germline CDR1 and CDR2: SGHVS and FNYEAQ. V lost 2 bases and J lost 7, with 14 bases in between. The CDR3 coding sequence is TGTGCCAGCAGCTTATTCTCGCCCCGGGGTGAAGCTTTCTTT. It encodes CASSLFSPRGEAFF.

This chain uses TRBV5-1 with TRBJ2-7; 9 nucleotides line up with TRBD1. Germline assignment: CDR1 SGHRS and CDR2 YFSETQ. Trimming removed 4 bases from V and 3 bases from J; junction bases left unmatched: 8. This CDR3 contains 15 residues. In DNA, the CDR3 is TGCGCCAGCAGCAGCTGGACAGGGGTGGGCTACGAGCAGTACTTC. Its translation is CASSSWTGVGYEQYF.

This clone was picked up one time. The chain uses TRBV30 and TRBJ1-1; maybe TRBD1 (5 bases). V lost 3 bases to trimming and J lost 4 bases, with 15 bases between them. Per germline, CDR1 GTSNPN and CDR2 SVGIG (reference sequence). The CDR3 has 14 amino acids. In DNA form, the CDR3 reads TGTGCCTGGAGACGGGACTCCCTTGTCACTGAAGCTTTCTTT. Translating it yields CAWRRDSLVTEAFF.

The chain combines TRBV5-1 with TRBJ2-3, with a weak D call TRBD2 (5 bases). Germline V gives CDR1 SGHRS, CDR2 YFSETQ. Trimming removed 5 bases at V and 6 bases at J, with 13 bases between. The CDR3 sequence is 13 residues long. The chain's CDR3 is CASRAPTGDTQYF. The CDR3 DNA reads TGCGCCAGCAGAGCCCCGACGGGGGATACGCAGTATTTT.